One sample yielded the 25 T cell receptor beta chains listed below, sequenced in a study of beta chain features in type 1 diabetes. Overall study findings and caveats: Across all four CD4+ subsets, people with type 1 diabetes showed modestly shorter TCRB CDR3s.

The sequenced template was cDNA made from the entire isolated RNA. Profiling relied on immunoSEQ multiplex PCR, and the TCRdb table lists in-frame clones only, not all of them. The sample consists of about 25,000 clones, over 65% of them appearing once. The antigens these receptors bind are not known. Sequenced: stem cell memory CD4+ T cells from blood. The receptors originated from a woman between 40 and 50 years old with type 1 diabetes.

This clone was counted only a few times. The chain employs TRBV7-2 and TRBJ2-7; 7 positions match TRBD2. The CDR3 totals 14 residues. Trimming cost V 0 bases and J 5 bases; bases outside gene matches: 4. The V gene's germline CDR1 is SGHTA and CDR2 FQGNSA. Here the CDR3 reads CASSLAGGFDEQYF. The CDR3, as DNA: TGTGCCAGCAGCTTAGCGGGAGGGTTCGACGAGCAGTACTTC. The variable domain in full, completed from reference TRBV7-2 and TRBJ2-7, reads GAGVSQSPSNKVTEKGKDVELRCDPISGHTALYWYRQSLGQGLEFLIYFQGNSAPDKSGLPSDRFSAERTGGSVSTLTIQRTQQEDSAVYLCASSLAGGFDEQYFGPGTRLTVT.

This clone was seen more than once but under ten times. CDR3 nucleotides: TGTGCCAGCAGTTTACGCGGGGTGTCGGAGACCCAGTACTTC. Amino acids: CASSLRGVSETQYF. The chain combines TRBV28 with TRBJ2-5, with D possibly matching TRBD2 (6 bases). Trimming removed 2 bases at V and 5 bases at J, with 12 bases between. Germline CDR1 and CDR2: MDHEN and SYDVKM. This CDR3 spans 14 amino acids.

The rearrangement joins TRBV7-2 to TRBJ2-5; the D gene is possibly TRBD2 (6 bases). The CDR3 covers 15 residues. Germline V gene lookup returns CDR1 SGHTA and CDR2 FQGNSA. The V end was cut by 1 base, the J end by 5 bases, with 14 bases between. The CDR3 nucleotides are TGTGCCAGCAGCTTAGTGGCGGAGGGCAGGGAGACCCAGTACTTC. This sequence encodes CASSLVAEGRETQYF.

This chain joins TRBV4-3 and TRBJ2-1, with D perhaps matching TRBD1 (7 bases). The CDR3 sequence is 17 residues long. Between the trimmed V and J ends, which lost 1 base and 7 bases, there was a span of 20 bases. Germline CDR1 and CDR2: LGHNA and YSLEER. The CDR3 DNA sequence: TGCGCCAGCAGCCAAGGTCCCCCTGGGGCAGGGGGGAATGAGCAGTTCTTC. Translating it yields CASSQGPPGAGGNEQFF.

The chain links TRBV4-1 to TRBJ1-5, with TRBD1 matching 7 bases. The CDR3 is 20 residues long. The V and J ends lost 0 bases and 5 bases, in that order; junction bases with no gene match: 19. In germline, CDR1 is MGHRA, CDR2 YSYEKL. In DNA, the CDR3 is TGCGCCAGCAGCCAAGACAGGGGGACAGCCAGCCTACTTTCCGATCAGCCCCAGCATTTT. This codes for CASSQDRGTASLLSDQPQHF.

This chain connects TRBV7-9 to TRBJ2-3; the D gene is possibly TRBD2 (6 bases). Germline-derived CDR1 and CDR2 are SEHNR and FQNEAQ (reference sequence). CDR3 length: 14 amino acids. Deletions cut 0 bases from V and 4 bases from J, with 8 bases between. CDR3 nucleotide sequence: TGTGCCAGCAGCTTAGCGCGCGGGGCAGATACGCAGTATTTT. Encoded protein: CASSLARGADTQYF.

The chain links TRBV7-2 to TRBJ2-6; a weak D match, TRBD2 (6 bases). The CDR3 is 16 residues long. Trimming stripped 1 base from V and 0 bases from J, with 7 bases between. Germline-derived CDR1 and CDR2 are SGHTA and FQGNSA. The CDR3 sequence: CASSLVRGSGANVLTF. CDR3 in DNA: TGTGCCAGCAGCTTAGTGCGGGGCTCTGGGGCCAACGTCCTGACTTTC.

The rearrangement links TRBV7-9 to TRBJ2-7, with 7 nucleotides matching TRBD1. Germline CDR1 is SEHNR and CDR2 is FQNEAQ (reference sequence). J gave up 4 bases and V 1 base, and 4 bases lay outside the gene matches. This CDR3 is built from 14 residues. The CDR3 sequence: CASSLGSTGYEQYF. Here the CDR3 DNA reads TGTGCCAGCAGCTTAGGATCGACAGGGTACGAGCAGTACTTC.

The chain uses TRBV5-1 and TRBJ2-1, with a tentative D call TRBD2 (6 bases). The CDR3 covers 14 residues. Germline CDR1 and CDR2: SGHRS and YFSETQ. The germline V and J ends were trimmed by 0 bases and 10 bases, with 14 bases remaining between them. The CDR3 here is CASSLGGPGEEQFF. The CDR3 DNA sequence: TGCGCCAGCAGCTTGGGAGGCCCGGGAGAGGAGCAGTTCTTC.

This clone turned up a few times. The V call is TRBV27, the J call TRBJ2-3; 9 bases fit TRBD1. The germline V gene encodes CDR1 MNHEY and CDR2 SMNVEV (reference sequence). V lost 10 bases, J lost 2 bases, and 4 bases stayed unmatched. The CDR3 totals 13 residues. CDR3 protein: CAIRDRVTDTQYF. As DNA, the CDR3 is TGTGCCATCCGGGACAGGGTCACAGATACGCAGTATTTT.

The V gene is TRBV7-8, the J gene TRBJ1-3; D perhaps matches TRBD1 (6 bases). This CDR3 is 15 amino acids long. Trimming left V 5 bases short and J 3 bases short, with 14 bases between. Per the germline V gene, CDR1 is SGHVS and CDR2 is FQNEAQ. CDR3 DNA sequence: TGTGCCAGCAGCCCGGAGACAGGCGTTGGAAACACCATATATTTT. Translating it yields CASSPETGVGNTIYF.

The rearrangement joins TRBV28 to TRBJ2-7; TRBD2 agrees at 7 bases. This CDR3 is built from 12 residues. Germline V CDR1 and CDR2: MDHEN, SYDVKM. J lost 5 bases, V lost 9 bases, and 7 bases had no gene match. CDR3: CASNGRVDEQYF. The CDR3 DNA is TGTGCCAGTAATGGGAGGGTCGACGAGCAGTACTTC. The full variable domain, its missing parts supplied by reference TRBV28 and TRBJ2-7, is DVKVTQSSRYLVKRTGEKVFLECVQDMDHENMFWYRQDPGLGLRLIYFSYDVKMKEKGDIPEGYSVSREKKERFSLILESASTNQTSMYLCASNGRVDEQYFGPGTRLTVT.

The chain is built from TRBV7-2 and TRBJ1-1; TRBD1 matches at 8 bases. This CDR3 spans 13 amino acids. The germline CDR1 and CDR2 sequences are SGHTA and FQGNSA. The V and J ends lost 2 bases and 4 bases, in that order; junction bases with no gene match: 0. The CDR3 reads CASSLQGATEAFF. As DNA, the CDR3 is TGTGCCAGCAGCTTACAGGGGGCCACTGAAGCTTTCTTT.

The chain links TRBV13 to TRBJ2-3; 8 bases agree with TRBD2. CDR1 is PRHDT, CDR2 FYEKMQ, per germline (reference sequence). This CDR3 is built from 15 residues. V shed 6 bases and J 2 bases; nucleotides not matched to a gene: 7. CDR3 nucleotides: TGTGCCAGCAGACCATTAGCGGGAAACACAGATACGCAGTATTTT. Encoded protein: CASRPLAGNTDTQYF.

The CDR3 reads CASSQQLSSSYEQYF. The DNA of the CDR3 is TGTGCCAGTAGTCAACAGCTCTCGAGCTCCTACGAGCAGTACTTC. The chain links TRBV19 to TRBJ2-7; D gene ambiguous. Germline V lookup: CDR1 LNHDA, CDR2 SQIVND (reference sequence). This CDR3 contains 15 residues. Trimming removed 5 bases from V and 0 bases from J, with 14 bases in between. Full variable domain (missing parts from reference TRBV19 and TRBJ2-7): DGGITQSPKYLFRKEGQNVTLSCEQNLNHDAMYWYRQDPGQGLRLIYYSQIVNDFQKGDIAEGYSVSREKKESFPLTVTSAQKNPTAFYLCASSQQLSSSYEQYFGPGTRLTVT.

The chain joins TRBV9 to TRBJ1-2; 7 positions agree with TRBD1. The CDR3 spans 13 residues. The germline CDR1 and CDR2 sequences are SGDLS and YYNGEE. Trimming took 2 bases from V and 6 from J; bases not matched to a gene: 4. CDR3: CASSVGQANGYTF. Written as DNA, the CDR3 is TGTGCCAGCAGCGTCGGACAGGCTAATGGCTACACCTTC.

This chain links TRBV7-2 with TRBJ1-3; D gene uncertain. Germline-derived CDR1 and CDR2 are SGHTA and FQGNSA. V gave up 1 base and J gave up 3 bases, with 4 bases separating them. The length of the CDR3 is 13 residues. CDR3 in amino acids: CASSLDSGNTIYF. The CDR3 nucleotides are TGTGCCAGCAGCTTAGACAGTGGAAACACCATATATTTT.

The chain uses TRBV23-1 and TRBJ1-1; no definite D call. TRBV23-1 is marked as an open reading frame, function uncertain. The CDR3 is made up of 20 amino acids. Trimming stripped 0 bases from V and 0 bases from J, with 23 bases between. The CDR3 coding sequence is TGCGCCAGCAGTCAATCGAATATTAGCGTTCAAGGCAAGGTGAACACTGAAGCTTTCTTT. Residues: CASSQSNISVQGKVNTEAFF.

This clone was observed once. V and J are TRBV9 and TRBJ1-4; 8 positions match TRBD1. The V and J ends lost 3 bases and 8 bases, in that order; junction bases with no gene match: 9. Per germline, CDR1 SGDLS and CDR2 YYNGEE. The CDR3 covers 15 residues. CDR3 protein: CASSGQDRGAEKLFF. As DNA, the CDR3 is TGTGCCAGCAGCGGACAAGACAGGGGCGCGGAAAAACTGTTTTTT.

In its sample, this clone was seen once. The J gene is TRBJ2-4, the V gene TRBV15; 8 bases fit TRBD1. V was pared by 9 bases and J by 6 bases, with 7 bases of the junction left unmatched. This CDR3 is built from 13 residues. Germline V CDR1 and CDR2: LNHNV, YYDKDF (reference sequence). CDR3 sequence (DNA): TGTGCCACGGCAGGGGGCGCAGGAAACATTCAGTACTTC. It yields the protein CATAGGAGNIQYF.

This sequence joins TRBV5-8 and TRBJ2-2; D is perhaps TRBD2 (5 bases). V lost 4 bases and J lost 2, with 12 bases in between. The CDR3 totals 15 residues. Germline V gene sequence: CDR1 SGHTS, CDR2 YDEGEE. Here the CDR3 DNA reads TGTGCCAGCAGCCCGGACGGGATTAACACCGGGGAGCTGTTTTTT. Translated, it gives CASSPDGINTGELFF.

The V gene is TRBV7-3, the J gene TRBJ2-7; no reliable D call. The CDR3 contains 13 residues. Germline CDR1 SGHTA, CDR2 FQGTGA. With 1 base removed from V and 5 bases from J, the gap between germline ends came to 9 bases. The CDR3 reads CASSLMAGDEQYF. CDR3 nucleotides: TGTGCCAGCAGCTTAATGGCTGGAGACGAGCAGTACTTC.

A few counts support this clone. The chain has TRBV7-3 and TRBJ2-4, with TRBD1 matching over 8 bases. V lost 0 bases to trimming and J lost 6 bases; unmatched junction nucleotides: 7. The CDR3 totals 16 residues. Germline V gene sequence: CDR1 SGHTA, CDR2 FQGTGA. In nucleotides, the CDR3 is TGTGCCAGCAGCTTAACCGCAGGGGGCCTTAGAAACATTCAGTACTTC. Translation gives CASSLTAGGLRNIQYF. The full variable domain, rest sourced from reference TRBV7-3 and TRBJ2-4, is GAGVSQTPSNKVTEKGKYVELRCDPISGHTALYWYRQSLGQGPEFLIYFQGTGAADDSGLPNDRFFAVRPEGSVSTLKIQRTERGDSAVYLCASSLTAGGLRNIQYFGAGTRLSVL.

This clone was found a few times. CDR3 sequence: CASSLAAGVNEKLFF. CDR3 DNA sequence: TGTGCCAGCAGCTTAGCGGCCGGGGTTAATGAAAAACTGTTTTTT. The chain employs TRBV7-9 and TRBJ1-4; D is ambiguous. Germline lookup yields CDR1 SEHNR and CDR2 FQNEAQ (reference sequence). The CDR3 runs 15 residues. V was pared by 0 bases and J by 4 bases, with 9 bases between.

This clone was recorded a few times. The chain joins TRBV7-3 to TRBJ2-2; no definite D call. V was trimmed by 1 base and J by 6 bases, leaving 12 bases between them. CDR1 is SGHTA, CDR2 FQGTGA, per germline. This CDR3 region has 15 residues. CDR3 residues: CASSLNRPRAGELFF. CDR3 bases: TGTGCCAGCAGCTTAAATCGCCCGAGAGCCGGGGAGCTGTTTTTT.